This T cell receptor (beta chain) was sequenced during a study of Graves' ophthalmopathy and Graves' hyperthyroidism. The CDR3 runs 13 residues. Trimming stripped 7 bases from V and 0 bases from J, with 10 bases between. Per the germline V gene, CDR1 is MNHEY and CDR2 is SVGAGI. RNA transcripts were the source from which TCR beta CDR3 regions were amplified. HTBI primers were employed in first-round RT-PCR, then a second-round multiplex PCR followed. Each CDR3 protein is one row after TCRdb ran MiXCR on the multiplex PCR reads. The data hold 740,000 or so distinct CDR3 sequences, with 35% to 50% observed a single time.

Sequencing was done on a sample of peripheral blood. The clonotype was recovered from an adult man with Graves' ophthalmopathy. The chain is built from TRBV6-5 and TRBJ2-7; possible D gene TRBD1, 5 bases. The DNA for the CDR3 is TGTGCCAGCACTATGACAGACTCCTACGAGCAGTACTTC. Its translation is CASTMTDSYEQYF.